The 29 T cell receptor beta chains given below trace back to one sample, sequenced in a study of T cell responses to AZD1222 COVID-19 vaccine. Measured with immunoSEQ multiplex PCR; TCRdb has only the in-frame clones, and not every one. The sample yields roughly 120,000 clones, approximately 85% seen once. The sequencing here drew on peripheral blood, taken on day 0 of MenACWY control vaccination. These receptors all stem from an adult in good health.

This chain links TRBV6-2 or TRBV6-3 with TRBJ1-2, with TRBD1 as a possible D gene (5 bases). V lost 2 bases, J lost 2 bases, and 15 bases lay in between. The CDR3 length is 16 residues. Germline V CDR1 and CDR2: MNHEY, SVGEGT. In DNA form, the CDR3 reads TGTGCCAGCAGTTACGCGGACCGGGCAGGGAACTATGGCTACACCTTC. It encodes CASSYADRAGNYGYTF.

The chain has TRBV2 and TRBJ1-2; TRBD1 matches at 9 bases. Germline CDR1 reads SNHLY; CDR2 reads FYNNEI. V lost 6 bases to trimming and J lost 5 bases; unmatched junction nucleotides: 4. This CDR3 region has 13 residues. CDR3 DNA: TGTGCCAGCAGCGGACAGGGGTGGTATGGCTACACCTTC. Translation: CASSGQGWYGYTF.

This sequence joins TRBV4-3 and TRBJ2-6, with TRBD1 as a possible D gene (6 bases). The CDR3 is 17 amino acids. Trimming removed 4 bases from V and 0 bases from J, with 13 bases in between. Per the germline V gene, CDR1 is LGHNA and CDR2 is YSLEER. CDR3 residues: CASSRTVLSSGANVLTF. The CDR3 DNA follows: TGCGCCAGCAGCCGGACAGTCCTATCCTCTGGGGCCAACGTCCTGACTTTC.

CDR3 sequence (DNA): TGTGCCAGCAGCTCCCAAGGGGGTCTGAACACTGAAGCTTTCTTT. This translates into CASSSQGGLNTEAFF. V and J are TRBV7-9 and TRBJ1-1, with a weak D call TRBD1 (6 bases). Germline loops: CDR1 SEHNR, CDR2 FQNEAQ (reference sequence). The CDR3 has 15 residues. V lost 4 bases and J 0 bases, leaving 12 bases between the germline ends.

The table lists this clone with a count of one. The genes are TRBV6-5 and TRBJ1-1, with a weak D call TRBD1 (5 bases). Germline V CDR1 and CDR2: MNHEY, SVGAGI. The V end lost 8 bases, the J end lost 3 bases, and 16 bases lay between the germline ends. The CDR3 covers 14 residues. This CDR3 reads CASPSGLLDTEAFF. The CDR3 DNA sequence: TGTGCCAGCCCGTCAGGGTTATTGGACACTGAAGCTTTCTTT.

The V call is TRBV11-3, the J call TRBJ2-1; 7 nucleotides align to TRBD1. The CDR3 consists of 16 residues. Trimming removed 5 bases from V and 4 bases from J; junction bases left unmatched: 11. Germline V gene data show CDR1 as SGHNT and CDR2 as YENEEA. CDR3 amino acids: CASSHRKGAPYNEQFF. The CDR3 DNA is TGTGCCAGCAGCCATCGAAAGGGGGCCCCTTACAATGAGCAGTTCTTC.

V is TRBV28 and J is TRBJ1-1; 9 nucleotides match TRBD1. CDR3 length: 15 residues. With 1 base clipped from V and 10 bases from J, the junction kept 10 bases outside the gene matches. Germline lookup yields CDR1 MDHEN and CDR2 SYDVKM. The CDR3 protein is CASSLFNPGQGGAFF. As DNA, the CDR3 is TGTGCCAGCAGTTTATTTAATCCGGGACAGGGAGGAGCTTTCTTT.

The J gene is TRBJ1-2, the V gene TRBV6-4; TRBD1 agrees at 7 bases. The length of the CDR3 is 15 residues. CDR1 is MRHNA and CDR2 is SNTAGT in the germline V gene. V was clipped by 0 bases and J by 3 bases; unmatched bases: 4. The CDR3 protein is CASSDSGGQDYGYTF. The CDR3 coding sequence is TGTGCCAGCAGTGACTCCGGAGGACAGGACTATGGCTACACCTTC.

The chain employs TRBV7-6 and TRBJ1-3; 10 bases match TRBD1. Germline loops: CDR1 SGHVS, CDR2 FNYEAQ. V dropped 5 bases and J dropped 0; count of bases not matched to a gene: 10. This CDR3 spans 18 amino acids. CDR3 bases: TGTGCCAGCAGCATATCGGCCGGGACAGGGGTCTCTGGAAACACCATATATTTT. Translation gives CASSISAGTGVSGNTIYF.

The chain uses TRBV6-2 or TRBV6-3 and TRBJ2-6; 7 bases match TRBD1. The CDR3 has 17 amino acids. Germline V gives CDR1 MNHEY, CDR2 SVGEGT. The J segment lost 0 bases and the V segment lost 6 bases, leaving 8 bases of the junction unmatched. The DNA of the CDR3 is TGTGCCAGCAGCCGCACAGGGGTTACCTCTGGGGCCAACGTCCTGACTTTC. This translates into CASSRTGVTSGANVLTF.

This clone was found once. The chain has TRBV5-5 and TRBJ2-7; the match to TRBD1 covers 8 bases. Looked up from germline, CDR1 is SGHKS and CDR2 is YYEKEE (reference sequence). The CDR3 is made up of 15 amino acids. J gave up 1 base and V 4 bases, and 7 bases lay outside the gene matches. The CDR3, as DNA: TGTGCCAGCAGCGTTCGCAACAGGGGGTCCTACGAGCAGTACTTC. It yields the protein CASSVRNRGSYEQYF.

The rearrangement links TRBV2 to TRBJ2-7, with D perhaps matching TRBD1 (6 bases). V was cut by 4 bases and J by 2 bases, with 6 bases left in between. The CDR3 loop spans 12 amino acids. Per germline, CDR1 SNHLY and CDR2 FYNNEI. CDR3 sequence (DNA): TGTGCCAGCAGTGGGGACACCTACGAGCAGTACTTC. Its translation is CASSGDTYEQYF.

The chain employs TRBV18 and TRBJ1-3; unclear D gene. V was trimmed by 3 bases and J by 0 bases, leaving 9 bases between them. Germline CDR1 is KGHSH and CDR2 is LQKENI. This CDR3 region has 15 residues. The CDR3 region has the DNA TGTGCCAGCTCACCCGGGATCACCTCTGGAAACACCATATATTTT. It translates to CASSPGITSGNTIYF.

The chain has TRBV27 and TRBJ2-7, with 7 bases identical to TRBD1. J gave up 1 base and V 4 bases, and 7 bases lay outside the gene matches. CDR3 length equals 15 residues. Per germline, CDR1 MNHEY and CDR2 SMNVEV (reference sequence). CDR3 nucleotides: TGTGCCAGCAGTTCACCGGGACAGCGGTCCTACGAGCAGTACTTC. It translates to CASSSPGQRSYEQYF.

This chain uses TRBV7-9 with TRBJ1-4; no firm D call. Germline V lookup: CDR1 SEHNR, CDR2 FQNEAQ (reference sequence). This CDR3 has 15 amino acids. Trimming removed 5 bases at V and 6 bases at J, with 16 bases between. The CDR3 sequence: CASSPPQGPDEKLFF. Written as DNA, the CDR3 is TGTGCCAGCAGCCCCCCGCAAGGCCCGGATGAAAAACTGTTTTTT.

This chain uses TRBV28 with TRBJ1-1; 8 nucleotides agree with TRBD1. J was trimmed by 1 base and V by 5 bases; bases with no gene match: 9. The CDR3 is made up of 16 amino acids. Germline loops: CDR1 MDHEN, CDR2 SYDVKM. The CDR3 DNA sequence: TGTGCCAGCAGTACGGACAGGGTGGGGGGGAACACTGAAGCTTTCTTT. As protein: CASSTDRVGGNTEAFF.

V usage is TRBV2 and J usage is TRBJ1-5; D may be TRBD1 (5 bases). The V gene lost 7 bases and the J gene lost 3 bases, with 13 bases spanning the gap. This CDR3 is built from 14 residues. Germline V gene data show CDR1 as SNHLY and CDR2 as FYNNEI. The CDR3 DNA is TGTGCCAGCAAGGGAACAGGCTTCAATCAGCCCCAGCATTTT. This translates into CASKGTGFNQPQHF.

The V gene is TRBV2, the J gene TRBJ2-2; the D is unclear. The CDR3 consists of 13 residues. The germline CDR1 and CDR2 sequences are SNHLY and FYNNEI. V gave up 3 bases and J gave up 3 bases, with 5 bases separating them. This CDR3 reads CASSDLYTGELFF. The CDR3 DNA reads TGTGCCAGCAGTGACTTGTACACCGGGGAGCTGTTTTTT.

The chain is built from TRBV6-2 or TRBV6-3 and TRBJ2-1, with no clear D. Germline assignment: CDR1 MNHEY and CDR2 SVGEGT. CDR3 size: 14 residues. The V end lost 0 bases, the J end lost 8 bases, and 11 bases lay between the germline ends. CDR3 DNA: TGTGCCAGCAGTTACTCGAGCAAACGAGATGAGCAGTTCTTC. Protein sequence: CASSYSSKRDEQFF.

The rearrangement links TRBV2 to TRBJ2-7; the D gene could be TRBD1 or TRBD2 (6 bases each). The CDR3 has 13 amino acids. V was trimmed by 8 bases and J by 4 bases, leaving 15 bases between them. Germline lookup yields CDR1 SNHLY and CDR2 FYNNEI. This CDR3 is CASARQEGYEQYF. The CDR3 DNA sequence: TGTGCCAGCGCGAGACAGGAGGGATACGAGCAGTACTTC. Filled out from reference TRBV2 and TRBJ2-7, the complete variable domain reads EPEVTQTPSHQVTQMGQEVILRCVPISNHLYFYWYRQILGQKVEFLVSFYNNEISEKSEIFDDQFSVERPDGSNFTLKIRSTKLEDSAMYFCASARQEGYEQYFGPGTRLTVT.

In this sample, this clone turned up a few times. The rearrangement links TRBV28 to TRBJ1-5; TRBD1 matches 7 bases. Germline-derived CDR1 and CDR2 are MDHEN and SYDVKM. This CDR3 region has 16 residues. V shed 5 bases, J shed 6 bases, and the junction held 13 bases outside the gene matches. The CDR3 loop reads CASSTTDRAFSQPQHF. CDR3 sequence (DNA): TGTGCCAGCAGTACGACCGACAGGGCGTTCAGTCAGCCCCAGCATTTT.

V and J are TRBV28 and TRBJ2-7; possible D gene TRBD1, 6 bases. The V and J ends lost 2 bases and 6 bases respectively, with 11 bases between them. Germline loops: CDR1 MDHEN, CDR2 SYDVKM. The CDR3 is 13 residues long. The CDR3, as DNA: TGTGCCAGCAGTTTAGGGAACAGGGCCGAGCAGTACTTC. It yields the protein CASSLGNRAEQYF. The full variable domain, in which reference TRBV28 and TRBJ2-7 provide the parts outside the CDR3, is DVKVTQSSRYLVKRTGEKVFLECVQDMDHENMFWYRQDPGLGLRLIYFSYDVKMKEKGDIPEGYSVSREKKERFSLILESASTNQTSMYLCASSLGNRAEQYFGPGTRLTVT.

The rearrangement links TRBV6-2 or TRBV6-3 to TRBJ1-5; D not resolved. This CDR3 comprises 13 residues. In germline, CDR1 is MNHEY, CDR2 SVGEGT. The germline V and J ends were trimmed by 3 bases and 7 bases, with 10 bases remaining between them. In DNA, the CDR3 is TGTGCCAGCAGTTATTTGGGATCCCAGCCCCAGCATTTT. It encodes CASSYLGSQPQHF.

This rearrangement joins TRBV28 to TRBJ1-2; D possibly corresponds to TRBD1 (6 bases). The CDR3 loop spans 14 amino acids. With 5 bases removed from V and 2 bases from J, the gap between germline ends came to 12 bases. In germline, CDR1 is MDHEN, CDR2 SYDVKM. The CDR3: CASSESGQNYGYTF. CDR3 DNA: TGTGCCAGCAGTGAATCCGGACAGAACTATGGCTACACCTTC.

The chain has TRBV7-8 and TRBJ2-1; D assignment may be TRBD1 or TRBD2 (6 bases each). Germline lookup yields CDR1 SGHVS and CDR2 FQNEAQ. V lost 3 bases and J lost 0, with 12 bases in between. The CDR3 contains 16 residues. Here the CDR3 DNA reads TGTGCCAGCAGCTTGAAGGGGGGAAGCTCCTACAATGAGCAGTTCTTC. It translates to CASSLKGGSSYNEQFF.

The chain uses TRBV7-9 and TRBJ2-7; no clear D. In germline, CDR1 is SEHNR, CDR2 FQNEAQ (reference sequence). CDR3 length: 15 amino acids. Trimming took 4 bases from V and 2 from J, leaving 15 bases between them. Here the CDR3 DNA reads TGTGCCAGCAGCTCCGAGTTGGGCGACCCCTACGAGCAGTACTTC. Its protein product is CASSSELGDPYEQYF.

The chain is built from TRBV27 and TRBJ2-7, with 8 bases aligning to TRBD1. This CDR3 region has 14 residues. Germline assignment: CDR1 MNHEY and CDR2 SMNVEV (reference sequence). The junction had 4 bases not matched to a gene; V was cut back by 3 bases and J by 3 bases. CDR3 in DNA: TGTGCCAGCAGTTTTCGGACAGGGCACTACGAGCAGTACTTC. Its protein is CASSFRTGHYEQYF.

The chain links TRBV10-2 to TRBJ2-3, with TRBD2 matching 10 bases. The V gene's germline CDR1 is WSHSY and CDR2 SAAADI. The junction had 5 bases not matched to a gene; V was cut back by 2 bases and J by 6 bases. This CDR3 has 15 amino acids. CDR3 protein: CASSELAGAGDTQYF. The CDR3 DNA sequence: TGCGCCAGCAGTGAGCTAGCGGGGGCCGGGGATACGCAGTATTTT.

The rearrangement links TRBV7-9 to TRBJ1-2; tentatively, D is TRBD1 (5 bases). The germline CDR1 and CDR2 sequences are SEHNR and FQNEAQ (reference sequence). This CDR3 region has 13 residues. Trimming removed 3 bases at V and 6 bases at J, with 11 bases between. Written as DNA, the CDR3 is TGTGCCAGCAGCTTGTCTGCAGGGAATGGCTACACCTTC. Protein sequence: CASSLSAGNGYTF.